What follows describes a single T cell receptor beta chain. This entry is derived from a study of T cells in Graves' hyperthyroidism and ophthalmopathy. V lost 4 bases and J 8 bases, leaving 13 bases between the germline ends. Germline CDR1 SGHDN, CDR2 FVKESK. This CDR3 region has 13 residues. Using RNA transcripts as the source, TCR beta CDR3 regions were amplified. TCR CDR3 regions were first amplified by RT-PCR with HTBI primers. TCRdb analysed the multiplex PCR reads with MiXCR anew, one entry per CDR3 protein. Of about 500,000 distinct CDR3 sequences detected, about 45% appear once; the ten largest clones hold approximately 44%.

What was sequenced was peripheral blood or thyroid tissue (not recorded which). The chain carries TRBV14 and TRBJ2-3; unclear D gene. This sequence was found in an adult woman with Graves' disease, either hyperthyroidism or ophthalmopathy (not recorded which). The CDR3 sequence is CASSLRLSGTQYF. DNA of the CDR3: TGTGCCAGCAGCCTCCGGCTCTCGGGTACGCAGTATTTT.